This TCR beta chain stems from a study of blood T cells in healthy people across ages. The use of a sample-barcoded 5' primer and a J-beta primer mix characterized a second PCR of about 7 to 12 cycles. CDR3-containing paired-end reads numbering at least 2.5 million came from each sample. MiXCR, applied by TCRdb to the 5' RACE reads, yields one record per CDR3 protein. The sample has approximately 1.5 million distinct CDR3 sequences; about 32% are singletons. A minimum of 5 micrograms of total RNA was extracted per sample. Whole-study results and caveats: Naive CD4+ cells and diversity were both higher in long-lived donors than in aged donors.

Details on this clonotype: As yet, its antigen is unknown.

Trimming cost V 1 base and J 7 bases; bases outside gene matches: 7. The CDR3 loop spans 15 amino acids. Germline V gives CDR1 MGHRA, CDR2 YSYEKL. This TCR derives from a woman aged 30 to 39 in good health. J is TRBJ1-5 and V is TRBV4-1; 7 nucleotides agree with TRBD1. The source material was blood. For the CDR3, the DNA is TGCGCCAGCAGCCAAGGACAGGGACGGGCCCAGCCCCAGCATTTT. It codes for CASSQGQGRAQPQHF.